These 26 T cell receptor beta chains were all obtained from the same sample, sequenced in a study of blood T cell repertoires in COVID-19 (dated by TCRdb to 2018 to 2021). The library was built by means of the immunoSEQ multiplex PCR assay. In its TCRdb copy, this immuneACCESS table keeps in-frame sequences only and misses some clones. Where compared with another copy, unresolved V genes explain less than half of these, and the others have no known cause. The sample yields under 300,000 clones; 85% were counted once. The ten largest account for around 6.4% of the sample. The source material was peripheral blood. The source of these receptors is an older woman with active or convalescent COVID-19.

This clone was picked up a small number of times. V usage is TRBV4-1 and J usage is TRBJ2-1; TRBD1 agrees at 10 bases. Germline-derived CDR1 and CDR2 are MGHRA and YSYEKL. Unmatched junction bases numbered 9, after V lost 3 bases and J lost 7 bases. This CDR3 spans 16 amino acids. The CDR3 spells CASSHPPRQGANEQFF. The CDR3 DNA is TGCGCCAGCAGCCATCCTCCGAGACAGGGGGCAAATGAGCAGTTCTTC.

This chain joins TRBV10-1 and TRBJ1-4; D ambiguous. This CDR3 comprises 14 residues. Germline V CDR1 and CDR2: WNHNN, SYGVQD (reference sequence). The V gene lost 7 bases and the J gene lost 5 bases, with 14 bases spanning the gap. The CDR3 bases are TGCGCCAGCATTCGACGGGGAGGGAATGAAAAACTGTTTTTT. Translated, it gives CASIRRGGNEKLFF.

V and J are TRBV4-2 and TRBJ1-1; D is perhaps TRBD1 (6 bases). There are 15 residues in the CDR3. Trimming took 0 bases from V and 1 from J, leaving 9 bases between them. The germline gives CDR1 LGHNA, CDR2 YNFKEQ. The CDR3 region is CASSQEGTQNTEAFF. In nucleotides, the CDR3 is TGTGCCAGCAGCCAAGAGGGGACACAGAACACTGAAGCTTTCTTT.

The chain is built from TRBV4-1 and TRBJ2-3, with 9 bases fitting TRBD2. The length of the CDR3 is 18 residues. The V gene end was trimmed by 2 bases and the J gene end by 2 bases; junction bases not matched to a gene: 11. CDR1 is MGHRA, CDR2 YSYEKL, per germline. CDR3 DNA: TGCGCCAGCAGCCAACCCGGGAAGCGGGGGGCCCCCACAGATACGCAGTATTTT. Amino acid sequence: CASSQPGKRGAPTDTQYF.

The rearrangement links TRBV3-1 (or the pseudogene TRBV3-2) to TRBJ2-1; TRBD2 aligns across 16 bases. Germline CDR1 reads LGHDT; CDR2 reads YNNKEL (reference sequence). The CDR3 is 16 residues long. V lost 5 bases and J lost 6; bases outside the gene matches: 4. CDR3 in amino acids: CASSEGLAGGFNEQFF. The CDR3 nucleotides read TGTGCCAGCAGCGAGGGACTAGCGGGGGGGTTCAATGAGCAGTTCTTC.

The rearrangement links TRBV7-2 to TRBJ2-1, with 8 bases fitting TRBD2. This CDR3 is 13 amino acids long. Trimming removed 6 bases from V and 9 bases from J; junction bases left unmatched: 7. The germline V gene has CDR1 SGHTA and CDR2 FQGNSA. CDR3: CASRAGELFEQFF. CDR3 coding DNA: TGTGCCAGCAGAGCGGGGGAGCTTTTTGAGCAGTTCTTC.

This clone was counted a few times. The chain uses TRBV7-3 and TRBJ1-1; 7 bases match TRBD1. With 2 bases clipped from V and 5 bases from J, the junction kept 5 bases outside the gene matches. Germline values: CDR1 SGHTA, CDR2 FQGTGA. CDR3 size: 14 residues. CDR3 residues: CASSLGTEGTEAFF. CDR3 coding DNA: TGTGCCAGCAGCTTAGGGACAGAGGGGACTGAAGCTTTCTTT.

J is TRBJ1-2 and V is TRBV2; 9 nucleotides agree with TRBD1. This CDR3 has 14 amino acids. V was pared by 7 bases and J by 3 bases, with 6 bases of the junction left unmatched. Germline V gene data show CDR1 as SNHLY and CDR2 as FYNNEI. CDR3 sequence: CASNPTGGYYGYTF. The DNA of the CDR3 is TGTGCCAGCAATCCGACAGGGGGATACTATGGCTACACCTTC.

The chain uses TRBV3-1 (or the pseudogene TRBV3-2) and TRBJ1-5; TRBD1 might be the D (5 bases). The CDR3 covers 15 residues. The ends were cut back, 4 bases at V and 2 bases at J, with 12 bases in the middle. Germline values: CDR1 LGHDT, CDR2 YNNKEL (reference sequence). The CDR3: CASSLKSGGNQPQHF. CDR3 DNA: TGTGCCAGCAGCCTCAAATCGGGGGGCAATCAGCCCCAGCATTTT.

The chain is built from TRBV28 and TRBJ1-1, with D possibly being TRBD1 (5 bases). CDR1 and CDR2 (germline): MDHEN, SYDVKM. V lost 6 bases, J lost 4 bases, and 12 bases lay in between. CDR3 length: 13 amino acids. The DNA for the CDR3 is TGTGCCAGCAGCCTGGGGGGAGGCACTGAAGCTTTCTTT. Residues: CASSLGGGTEAFF.

CDR3 sequence (DNA): TGTGCCAGCAGTTCAGGACTCACGCAGTATTTT. It translates to CASSSGLTQYF. The chain is built from TRBV27 and TRBJ2-3, with D possibly TRBD2 on 5 matching bases. This CDR3 contains 11 residues. V lost 4 bases and J 9 bases, leaving 8 bases between the germline ends. Germline CDR1 MNHEY, CDR2 SMNVEV (reference sequence).

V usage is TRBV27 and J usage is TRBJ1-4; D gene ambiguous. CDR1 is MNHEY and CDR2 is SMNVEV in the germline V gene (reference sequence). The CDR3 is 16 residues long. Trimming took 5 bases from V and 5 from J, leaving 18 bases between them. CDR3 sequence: CASSENPGSYNEKLFF. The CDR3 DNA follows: TGTGCCAGCAGTGAAAATCCGGGGAGCTACAATGAAAAACTGTTTTTT.

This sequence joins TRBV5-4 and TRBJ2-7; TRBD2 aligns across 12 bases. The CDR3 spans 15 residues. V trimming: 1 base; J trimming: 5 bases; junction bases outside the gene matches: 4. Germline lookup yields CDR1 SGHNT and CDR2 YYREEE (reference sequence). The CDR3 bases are TGTGCCAGCAGCTTGCAAGGACTAGCGGGAAACGAGCAGTACTTC. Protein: CASSLQGLAGNEQYF.

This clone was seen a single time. The DNA for the CDR3 is TGTGCCATCGGTAGCGGGGGGGCGTACAATGAGCAGTTCTTC. Protein sequence: CAIGSGGAYNEQFF. The chain recombines TRBV10-3 with TRBJ2-1, with 11 nucleotides matching TRBD2. This CDR3 is built from 14 residues. V was pared by 8 bases and J by 4 bases, with 4 bases of the junction left unmatched. Per the germline V gene, CDR1 is ENHRY and CDR2 is SYGVKD.

The CDR3 reads CASSIKAASGRYNEQFF. In DNA form, the CDR3 reads TGTGCCAGTAGTATTAAAGCGGCTAGCGGGAGGTACAATGAGCAGTTCTTC. This rearrangement joins TRBV19 to TRBJ2-1, with TRBD2 matching 11 bases. V lost 3 bases, J lost 4 bases, and 8 bases stayed unmatched. Germline CDR1 reads LNHDA; CDR2 reads SQIVND (reference sequence). The length of the CDR3 is 17 residues.

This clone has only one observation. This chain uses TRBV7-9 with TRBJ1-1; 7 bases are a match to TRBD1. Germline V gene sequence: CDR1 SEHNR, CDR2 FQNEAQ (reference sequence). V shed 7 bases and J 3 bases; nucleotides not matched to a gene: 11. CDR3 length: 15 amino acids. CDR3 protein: CASTHNRGMDTEAFF. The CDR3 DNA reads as TGTGCCAGCACCCACAACAGGGGAATGGACACTGAAGCTTTCTTT.

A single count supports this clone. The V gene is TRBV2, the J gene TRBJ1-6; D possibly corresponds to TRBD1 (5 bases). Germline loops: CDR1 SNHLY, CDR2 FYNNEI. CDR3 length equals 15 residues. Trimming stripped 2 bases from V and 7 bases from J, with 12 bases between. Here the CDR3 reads CASSEQGLANSPLHF. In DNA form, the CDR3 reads TGTGCCAGCAGTGAACAGGGCCTGGCGAATTCACCCCTCCACTTT.

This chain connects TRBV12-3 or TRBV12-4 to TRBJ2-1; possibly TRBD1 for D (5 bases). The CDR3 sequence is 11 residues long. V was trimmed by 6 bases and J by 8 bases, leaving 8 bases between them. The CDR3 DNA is TGTGCCAGCAGGCAGGGATATGAGCAGTTCTTC. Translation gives CASRQGYEQFF.

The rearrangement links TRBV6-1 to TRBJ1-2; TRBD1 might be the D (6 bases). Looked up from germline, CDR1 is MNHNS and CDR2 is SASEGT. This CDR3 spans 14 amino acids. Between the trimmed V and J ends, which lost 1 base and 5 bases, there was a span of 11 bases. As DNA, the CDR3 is TGTGCCAGCAGTGAAGACAGGGAGAGGTATGGCTACACCTTC. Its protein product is CASSEDRERYGYTF.

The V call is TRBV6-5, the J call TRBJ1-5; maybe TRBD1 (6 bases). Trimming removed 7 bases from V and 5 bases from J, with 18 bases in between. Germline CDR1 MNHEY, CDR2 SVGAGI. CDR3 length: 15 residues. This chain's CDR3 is CASTGYRDNYQPQHF. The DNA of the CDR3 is TGTGCCAGCACCGGATATAGGGACAACTATCAGCCCCAGCATTTT.

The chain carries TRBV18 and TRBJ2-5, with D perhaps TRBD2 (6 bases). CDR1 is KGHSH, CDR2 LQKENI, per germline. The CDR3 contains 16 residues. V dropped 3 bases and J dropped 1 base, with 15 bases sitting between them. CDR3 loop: CASSPGSGRTQETQYF. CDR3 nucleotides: TGTGCCAGCTCACCGGGAAGCGGGCGTACCCAAGAGACCCAGTACTTC.

As DNA, the CDR3 is TGTGCCAGCAGCTTAGTGGGCGGGGCTTACAATGAGCAGTTCTTC. This sequence encodes CASSLVGGAYNEQFF. The chain carries TRBV7-2 and TRBJ2-1; D might be TRBD2 (6 bases). This CDR3 has 15 residues. V was shortened by 1 base and J by 4 bases, with 11 bases between the two germline ends. Per the germline V gene, CDR1 is SGHTA and CDR2 is FQGNSA.

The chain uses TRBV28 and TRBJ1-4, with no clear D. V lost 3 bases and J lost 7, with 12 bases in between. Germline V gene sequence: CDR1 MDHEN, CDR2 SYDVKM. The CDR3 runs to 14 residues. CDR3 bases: TGTGCCAGCAGTTTTGACGCACGCGGTGAAAAACTGTTTTTT. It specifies CASSFDARGEKLFF.

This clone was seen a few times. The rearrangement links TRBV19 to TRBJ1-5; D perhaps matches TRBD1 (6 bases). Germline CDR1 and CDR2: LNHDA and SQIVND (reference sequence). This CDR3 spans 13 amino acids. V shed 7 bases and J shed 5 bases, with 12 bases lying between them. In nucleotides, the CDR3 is TGTGCCAGTATCAAGGACAGAGATCAGCCCCAGCATTTT. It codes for CASIKDRDQPQHF.

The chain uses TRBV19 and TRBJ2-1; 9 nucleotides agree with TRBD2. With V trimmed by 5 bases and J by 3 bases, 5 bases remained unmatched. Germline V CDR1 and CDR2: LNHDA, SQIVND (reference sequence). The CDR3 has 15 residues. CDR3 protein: CASSGGGAIYNEQFF. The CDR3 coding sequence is TGTGCCAGTAGTGGCGGGGGGGCGATCTACAATGAGCAGTTCTTC.

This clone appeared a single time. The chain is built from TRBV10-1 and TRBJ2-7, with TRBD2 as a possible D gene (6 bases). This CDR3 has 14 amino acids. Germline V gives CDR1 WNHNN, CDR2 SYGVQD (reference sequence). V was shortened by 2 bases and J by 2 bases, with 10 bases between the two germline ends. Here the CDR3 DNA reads TGCGCCAGCAGTGAGACGGGAGACCCCTACGAGCAGTACTTC. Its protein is CASSETGDPYEQYF.